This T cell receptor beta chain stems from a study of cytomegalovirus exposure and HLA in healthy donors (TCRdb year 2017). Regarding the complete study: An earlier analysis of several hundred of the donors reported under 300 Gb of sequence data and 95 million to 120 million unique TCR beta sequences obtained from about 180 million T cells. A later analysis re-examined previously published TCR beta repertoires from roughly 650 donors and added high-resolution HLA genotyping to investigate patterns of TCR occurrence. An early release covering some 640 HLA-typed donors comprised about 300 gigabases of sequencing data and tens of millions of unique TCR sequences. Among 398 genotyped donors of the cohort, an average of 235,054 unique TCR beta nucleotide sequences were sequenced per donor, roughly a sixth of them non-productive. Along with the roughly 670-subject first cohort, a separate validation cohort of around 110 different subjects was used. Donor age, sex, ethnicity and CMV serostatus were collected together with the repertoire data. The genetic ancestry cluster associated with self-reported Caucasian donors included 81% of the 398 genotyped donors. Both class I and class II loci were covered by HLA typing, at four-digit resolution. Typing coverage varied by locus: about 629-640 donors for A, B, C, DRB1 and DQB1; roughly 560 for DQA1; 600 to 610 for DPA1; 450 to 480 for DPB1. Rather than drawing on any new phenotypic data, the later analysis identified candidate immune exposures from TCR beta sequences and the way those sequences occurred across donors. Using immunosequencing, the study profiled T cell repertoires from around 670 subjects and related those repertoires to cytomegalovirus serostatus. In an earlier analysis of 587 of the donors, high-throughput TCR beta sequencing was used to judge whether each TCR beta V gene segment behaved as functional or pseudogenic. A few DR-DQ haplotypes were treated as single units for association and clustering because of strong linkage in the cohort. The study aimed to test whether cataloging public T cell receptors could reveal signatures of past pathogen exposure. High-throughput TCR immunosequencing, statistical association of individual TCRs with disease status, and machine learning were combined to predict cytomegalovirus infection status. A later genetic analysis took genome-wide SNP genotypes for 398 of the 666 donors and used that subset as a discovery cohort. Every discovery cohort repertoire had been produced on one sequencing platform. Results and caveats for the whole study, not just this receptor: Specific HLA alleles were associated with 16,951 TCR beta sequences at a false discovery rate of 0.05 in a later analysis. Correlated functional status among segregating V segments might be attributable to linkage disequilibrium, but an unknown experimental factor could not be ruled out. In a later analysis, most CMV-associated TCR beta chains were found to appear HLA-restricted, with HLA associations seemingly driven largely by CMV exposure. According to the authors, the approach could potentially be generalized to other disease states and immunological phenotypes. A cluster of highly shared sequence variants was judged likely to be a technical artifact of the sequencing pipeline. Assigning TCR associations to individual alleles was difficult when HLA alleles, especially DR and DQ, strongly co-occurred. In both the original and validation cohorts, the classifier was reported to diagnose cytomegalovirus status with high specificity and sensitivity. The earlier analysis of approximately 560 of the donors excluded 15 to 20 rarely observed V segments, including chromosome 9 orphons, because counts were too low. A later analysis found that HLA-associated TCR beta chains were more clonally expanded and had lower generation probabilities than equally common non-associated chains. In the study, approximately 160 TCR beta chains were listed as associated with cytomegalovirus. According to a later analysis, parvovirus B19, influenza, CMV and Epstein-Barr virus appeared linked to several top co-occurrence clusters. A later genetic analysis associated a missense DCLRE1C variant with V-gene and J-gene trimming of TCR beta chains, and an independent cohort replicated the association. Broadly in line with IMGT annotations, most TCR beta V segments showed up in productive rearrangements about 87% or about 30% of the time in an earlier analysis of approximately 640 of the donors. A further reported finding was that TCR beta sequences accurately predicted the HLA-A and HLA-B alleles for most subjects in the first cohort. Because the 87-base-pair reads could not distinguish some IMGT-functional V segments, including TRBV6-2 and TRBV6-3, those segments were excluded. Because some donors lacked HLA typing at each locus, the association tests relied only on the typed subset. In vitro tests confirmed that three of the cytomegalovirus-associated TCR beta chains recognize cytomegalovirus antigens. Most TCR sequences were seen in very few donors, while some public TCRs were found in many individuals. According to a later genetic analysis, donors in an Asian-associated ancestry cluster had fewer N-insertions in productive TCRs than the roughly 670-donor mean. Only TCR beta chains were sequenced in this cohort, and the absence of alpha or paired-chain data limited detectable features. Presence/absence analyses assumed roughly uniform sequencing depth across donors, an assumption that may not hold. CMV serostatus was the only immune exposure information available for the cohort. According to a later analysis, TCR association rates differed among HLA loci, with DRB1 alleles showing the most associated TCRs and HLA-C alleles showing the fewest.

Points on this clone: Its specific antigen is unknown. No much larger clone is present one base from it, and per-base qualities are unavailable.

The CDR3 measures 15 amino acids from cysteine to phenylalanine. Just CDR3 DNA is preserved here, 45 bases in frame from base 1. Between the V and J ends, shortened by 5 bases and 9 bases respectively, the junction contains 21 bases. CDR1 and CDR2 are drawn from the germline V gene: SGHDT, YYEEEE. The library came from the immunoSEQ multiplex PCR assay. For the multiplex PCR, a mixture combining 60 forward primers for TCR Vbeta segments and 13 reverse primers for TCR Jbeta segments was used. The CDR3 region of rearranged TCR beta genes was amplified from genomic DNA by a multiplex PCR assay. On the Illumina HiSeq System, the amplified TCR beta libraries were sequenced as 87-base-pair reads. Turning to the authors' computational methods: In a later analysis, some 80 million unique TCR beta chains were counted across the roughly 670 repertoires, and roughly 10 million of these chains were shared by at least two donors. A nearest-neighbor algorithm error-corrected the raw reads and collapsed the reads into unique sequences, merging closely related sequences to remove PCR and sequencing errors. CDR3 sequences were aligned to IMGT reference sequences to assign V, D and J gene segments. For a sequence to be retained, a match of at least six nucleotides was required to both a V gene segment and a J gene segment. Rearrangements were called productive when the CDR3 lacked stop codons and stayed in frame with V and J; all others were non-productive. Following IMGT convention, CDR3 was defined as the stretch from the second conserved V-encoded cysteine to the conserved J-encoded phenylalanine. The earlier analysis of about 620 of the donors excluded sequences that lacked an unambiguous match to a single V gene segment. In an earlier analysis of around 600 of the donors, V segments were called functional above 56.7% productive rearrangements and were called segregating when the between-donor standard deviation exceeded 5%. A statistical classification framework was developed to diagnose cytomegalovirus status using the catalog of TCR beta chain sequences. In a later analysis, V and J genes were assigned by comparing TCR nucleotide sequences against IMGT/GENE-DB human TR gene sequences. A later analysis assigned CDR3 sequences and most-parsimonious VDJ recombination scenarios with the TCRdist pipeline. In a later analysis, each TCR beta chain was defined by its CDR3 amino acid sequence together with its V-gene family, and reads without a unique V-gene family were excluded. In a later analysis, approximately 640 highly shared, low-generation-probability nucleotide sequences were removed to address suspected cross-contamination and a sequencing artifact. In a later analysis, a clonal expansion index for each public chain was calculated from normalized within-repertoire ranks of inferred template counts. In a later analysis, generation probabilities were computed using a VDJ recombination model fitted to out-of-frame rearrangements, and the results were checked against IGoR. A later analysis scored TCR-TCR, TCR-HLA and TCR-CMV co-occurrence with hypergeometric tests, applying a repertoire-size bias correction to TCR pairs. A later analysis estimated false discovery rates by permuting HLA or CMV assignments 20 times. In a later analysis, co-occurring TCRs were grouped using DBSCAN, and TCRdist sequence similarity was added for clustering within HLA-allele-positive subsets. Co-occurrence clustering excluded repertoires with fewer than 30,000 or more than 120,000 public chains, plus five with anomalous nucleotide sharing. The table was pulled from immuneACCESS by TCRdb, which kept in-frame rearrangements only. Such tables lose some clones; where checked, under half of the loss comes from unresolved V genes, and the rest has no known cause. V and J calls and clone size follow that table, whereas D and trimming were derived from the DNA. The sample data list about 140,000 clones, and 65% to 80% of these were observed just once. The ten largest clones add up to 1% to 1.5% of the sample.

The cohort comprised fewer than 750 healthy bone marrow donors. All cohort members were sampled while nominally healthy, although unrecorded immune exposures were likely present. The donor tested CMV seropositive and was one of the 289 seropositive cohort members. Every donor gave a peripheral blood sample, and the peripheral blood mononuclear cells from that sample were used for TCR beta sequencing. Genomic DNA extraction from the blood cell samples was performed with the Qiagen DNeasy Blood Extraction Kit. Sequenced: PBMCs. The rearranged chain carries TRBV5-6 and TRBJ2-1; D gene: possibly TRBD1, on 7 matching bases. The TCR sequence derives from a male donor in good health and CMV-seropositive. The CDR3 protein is CASSLEEGANSEQFF. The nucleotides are TGTGCCAGCAGTCTGGAGGAGGGGGCGAATTCTGAGCAGTTCTTC. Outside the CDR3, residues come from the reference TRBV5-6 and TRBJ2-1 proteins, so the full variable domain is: DAGVTQSPTHLIKTRGQQVTLRCSPKSGHDTVSWYQQALGQGPQFIFQYYEEEERQRGNFPDRFSGHQFPNYSSELNVNALLLGDSALYLCASSLEEGANSEQFFGPGTRLTVL.